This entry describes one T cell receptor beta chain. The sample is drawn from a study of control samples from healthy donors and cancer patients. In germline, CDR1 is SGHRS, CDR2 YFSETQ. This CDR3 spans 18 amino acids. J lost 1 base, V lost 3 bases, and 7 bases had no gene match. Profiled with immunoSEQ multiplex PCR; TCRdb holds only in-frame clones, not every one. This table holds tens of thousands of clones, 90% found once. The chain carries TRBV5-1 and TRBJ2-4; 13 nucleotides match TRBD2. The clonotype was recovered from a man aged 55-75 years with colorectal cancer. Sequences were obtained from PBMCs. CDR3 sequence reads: CASSSSPTSGGAKNIQYF. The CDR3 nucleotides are TGCGCCAGCAGCTCCTCCCCGACTAGCGGGGGGGCCAAAAACATTCAGTACTTC.